This paragraph reports one T cell receptor (beta chain). Between the trimmed V and J ends, which lost 0 bases and 0 bases, there was a span of 8 bases. The CDR3 runs to 15 residues. Germline values: CDR1 MNHEY, CDR2 SVGAGI. This specimen comes from a study of T-cell reconstitution after alpha-beta-depleted transplantation in children. Preparation of the TCRbeta library involved a method that used unique molecular identifiers. TCRdb reprocessed the PCR reads via MiXCR and lists one record per CDR3 protein. This table holds some 110,000 distinct CDR3 sequences, 10% found once. The J gene is TRBJ1-1, the V gene TRBV6-5; D remains unclear. The material sequenced was PBMCs, taken before TCRalphabeta/CD19-depleted stem cell transplant. This clonotype was sampled from a boy between 2 and 10 years old with acute lymphoblastic leukemia, due to receive a stem cell transplant. The CDR3: CASSYSRQMNTEAFF. The CDR3 coding sequence is TGTGCCAGCAGTTACTCGAGGCAGATGAACACTGAAGCTTTCTTT.